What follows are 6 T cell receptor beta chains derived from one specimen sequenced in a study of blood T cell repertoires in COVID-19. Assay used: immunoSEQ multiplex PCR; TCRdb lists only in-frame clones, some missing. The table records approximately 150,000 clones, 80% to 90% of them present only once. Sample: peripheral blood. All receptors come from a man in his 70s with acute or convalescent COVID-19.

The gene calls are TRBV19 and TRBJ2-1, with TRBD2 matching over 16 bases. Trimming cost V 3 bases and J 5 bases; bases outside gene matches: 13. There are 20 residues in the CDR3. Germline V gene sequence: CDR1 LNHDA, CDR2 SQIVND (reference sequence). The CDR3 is CASSILGTSGRAIGDNEQFF. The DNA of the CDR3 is TGTGCCAGTAGTATCCTGGGGACTAGCGGGAGGGCCATCGGCGACAATGAGCAGTTCTTC.

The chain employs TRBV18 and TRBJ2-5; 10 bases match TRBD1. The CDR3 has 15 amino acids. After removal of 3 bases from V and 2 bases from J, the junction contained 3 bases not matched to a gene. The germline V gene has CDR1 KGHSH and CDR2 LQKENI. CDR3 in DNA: TGTGCCAGCTCACCCCGGGACAGGGGTCAAGAGACCCAGTACTTC. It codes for CASSPRDRGQETQYF.

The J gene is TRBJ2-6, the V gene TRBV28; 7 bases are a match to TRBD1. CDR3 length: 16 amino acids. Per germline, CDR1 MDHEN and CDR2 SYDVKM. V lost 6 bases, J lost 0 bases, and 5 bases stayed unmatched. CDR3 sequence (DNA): TGTGCCAGCAGACATACAGGGGACTCTGGGGCCAACGTCCTGACTTTC. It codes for CASRHTGDSGANVLTF.

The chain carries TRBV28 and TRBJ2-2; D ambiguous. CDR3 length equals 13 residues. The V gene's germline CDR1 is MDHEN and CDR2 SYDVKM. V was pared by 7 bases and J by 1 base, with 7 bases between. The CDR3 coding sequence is TGTGCCAGCACTAGGCGGAACACCGGGGAGCTGTTTTTT. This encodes CASTRRNTGELFF. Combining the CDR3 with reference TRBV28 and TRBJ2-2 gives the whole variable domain DVKVTQSSRYLVKRTGEKVFLECVQDMDHENMFWYRQDPGLGLRLIYFSYDVKMKEKGDIPEGYSVSREKKERFSLILESASTNQTSMYLCASTRRNTGELFFGEGSRLTVL.

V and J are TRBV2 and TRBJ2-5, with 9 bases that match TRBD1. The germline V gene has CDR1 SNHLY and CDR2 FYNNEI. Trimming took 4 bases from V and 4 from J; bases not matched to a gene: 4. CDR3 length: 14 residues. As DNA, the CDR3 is TGTGCCAGCAGTGCCCGACAGGGGGGAGAGACCCAGTACTTC. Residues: CASSARQGGETQYF.

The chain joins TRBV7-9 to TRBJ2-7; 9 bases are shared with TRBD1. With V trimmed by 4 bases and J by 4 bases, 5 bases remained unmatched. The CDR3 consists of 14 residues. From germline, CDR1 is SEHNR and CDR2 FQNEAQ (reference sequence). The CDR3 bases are TGTGCCAGCAGCTCCGGGACAGGGCCTTACGAGCAGTACTTC. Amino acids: CASSSGTGPYEQYF.